This T cell receptor beta chain appears in the sequencing data of a study of CD8 T cells in ankylosing spondylitis. A quantitative 5'-RACE method, one with molecular barcodes, was used to make TCR beta libraries. Using its own MiXCR run on the 5' RACE reads, TCRdb lists one record per CDR3 protein. The data show about 340,000 distinct CDR3 sequences, roughly 14% seen once. This clonotype was observed many times. What it recognizes is unknown. Points from the study as a whole: In ankylosing spondylitis patients, matched synovial fluid reportedly showed significant enrichment of disease-linked clones. Seemingly distinctive of ankylosing spondylitis blood was a TCR beta motif formed by eight highly homologous variants.

The germline V and J ends were trimmed by 3 bases and 3 bases, with 3 bases remaining between them. The CDR3 is 12 residues long. The specimen was blood, either unsorted or a sorted T cell fraction (not recorded which). This receptor was taken from a male donor with ankylosing spondylitis or in good health (not recorded which). The chain uses TRBV12-3 or TRBV12-4 and TRBJ2-4; D remains unclear. Here the CDR3 DNA reads TGTGCCAGCAGTTTTGACAAAAACATTCAGTACTTC. This codes for CASSFDKNIQYF.